These 23 T cell receptor beta chains were all obtained from the same sample, sequenced in a study of T cells in Graves' hyperthyroidism and ophthalmopathy. Amplification targeted TCR beta CDR3 regions from RNA transcripts. First-round RT-PCR targeting the TCR CDR3 was performed with the HTBI primer set. One entry per CDR3 protein, called by TCRdb with MiXCR from the multiplex PCR reads. The repertoire holds a few hundred thousand distinct CDR3 sequences, with around 21% as singletons. Sequencing used blood. The receptors originated from a man aged 18 to 29 with Graves' hyperthyroidism.

This clonotype was picked up a small number of times. The V gene is TRBV7-3, the J gene TRBJ2-7; D not resolved. Germline CDR1 and CDR2: SGHTA and FQGTGA. The CDR3 loop spans 14 amino acids. The germline V and J ends were trimmed by 3 bases and 6 bases, with 15 bases remaining between them. The CDR3: CASSFTDTSGEQYF. As DNA, the CDR3 is TGTGCCAGCAGCTTCACCGACACCTCCGGCGAGCAGTACTTC.

This clonotype came up a few times. The genes are TRBV7-2 and TRBJ2-7; TRBD2 might be the D (5 bases). This CDR3 has 15 residues. The germline V and J ends were trimmed by 5 bases and 5 bases, with 19 bases remaining between them. Germline lookup yields CDR1 SGHTA and CDR2 FQGNSA. CDR3 sequence (DNA): TGTGCCAGCAGCCTTCTTGCGGCCCTCGGGAACGAGCAGTACTTC. Translated, it gives CASSLLAALGNEQYF.

This clonotype has more than one count but fewer than ten. This chain links TRBV28 with TRBJ1-6; D unclear. The germline V gene has CDR1 MDHEN and CDR2 SYDVKM. This CDR3 spans 15 amino acids. V lost 3 bases and J 7 bases, leaving 13 bases between the germline ends. CDR3 nucleotides: TGTGCCAGCAGTTTTGTCCGGGGAAGGAATTCACCCCTCCACTTT. This sequence encodes CASSFVRGRNSPLHF.

In its sample, this clonotype was seen many times. The chain combines TRBV6-2 or TRBV6-3 with TRBJ2-4, with TRBD1 identical over 9 bases. Germline trimming cut 6 bases from V and 0 bases from J; bases unmatched to any gene: 18. CDR3 size: 20 residues. Germline CDR1 is MNHEY and CDR2 is SVGEGT. CDR3 sequence: CASSISSGQGIFRAKNIQYF. CDR3 nucleotide sequence: TGTGCCAGCAGCATATCTTCGGGACAGGGAATATTCCGAGCCAAAAACATTCAGTACTTC.

The CDR3 nucleotides are TGTGCCAGCAGTAAGGGACAGGAAGAGACCCAGTACTTC. Translating it yields CASSKGQEETQYF. The V call is TRBV6-2 or TRBV6-3, the J call TRBJ2-5, with 8 bases fitting TRBD1. The germline V gene encodes CDR1 MNHEY and CDR2 SVGEGT. V gave up 5 bases and J gave up 3 bases; unmatched junction bases: 2. This CDR3 is 13 amino acids long.

As concerns this clonotype: With a much larger clone just one base away, this may be a read error. The genes are TRBV28 and TRBJ1-1; TRBD1 is a possible D gene (6 bases). V lost 3 bases, J lost 3 bases, and 11 bases lay in between. Germline-derived CDR1 and CDR2 are MDHEN and SYDVKM. The CDR3 sequence is 14 residues long. For the CDR3, the DNA is TGTGCCAGCAGTTTGGGGACATCTCACACTGAAGCTTTCTTT. Protein: CASSLGTSHTEAFF.

This clonotype was observed a few times. The chain links TRBV29-1 to TRBJ2-7, with D perhaps TRBD2 (6 bases). This CDR3 is 17 amino acids long. Germline V CDR1 and CDR2: SQVTM, ANQGSEA. The ends were cut back, 0 bases at V and 7 bases at J, with 25 bases in the middle. The CDR3 region has the DNA TGCAGCGTTGAAGATCGGGTCGGTACGGCGGGATTTGGGGAGCAGTACTTC. Translated: CSVEDRVGTAGFGEQYF.

This clonotype was seen more than once but under ten times. The chain couples TRBV28 to TRBJ1-5; D gene uncertain. Germline values: CDR1 MDHEN, CDR2 SYDVKM. V was trimmed by 6 bases and J by 3 bases, leaving 12 bases between them. The CDR3 extends over 14 amino acids. The chain's CDR3 is CASRPPGLNQPQHF. The CDR3 DNA reads as TGTGCCAGCAGACCCCCGGGTCTCAATCAGCCCCAGCATTTT.

The table lists this clonotype with many counts. This chain links TRBV10-3 with TRBJ2-6, with TRBD1 identical over 10 bases. The germline CDR1 and CDR2 sequences are ENHRY and SYGVKD. The CDR3 is 15 residues long. V lost 10 bases and J lost 3; bases outside the gene matches: 6. CDR3 in DNA: TGTGCCACCTCGACAGGGGGCGTTGGGGCCAACGTCCTGACTTTC. This translates into CATSTGGVGANVLTF.

In this sample, this clonotype turned up many times. In nucleotides, the CDR3 is TGCGCCAGCAGCCCCGCTAACATTCGGGAGACCCAGTACTTC. This codes for CASSPANIRETQYF. The chain joins TRBV5-1 to TRBJ2-5, with unresolved D. The CDR3 runs 14 residues. Germline V gene sequence: CDR1 SGHRS, CDR2 YFSETQ. V gave up 4 bases and J gave up 5 bases, with 15 bases separating them.

In this sample, this clonotype turned up many times. The chain combines TRBV2 with TRBJ2-4, with TRBD1 identical over 9 bases. The CDR3 totals 14 residues. Germline V lookup: CDR1 SNHLY, CDR2 FYNNEI. Trimming removed 3 bases from V and 8 bases from J; junction bases left unmatched: 5. The CDR3 loop is CASSDKTGGDIQYF. The CDR3 nucleotides read TGTGCCAGCAGTGACAAGACAGGGGGGGACATTCAGTACTTC.

On this clonotype: Given a much more abundant clone one base away, this may be a read error. This chain joins TRBV10-3 and TRBJ2-6; 9 bases agree with TRBD1. Germline CDR1 and CDR2: ENHRY and SYGVKD. Trimming removed 8 bases from V and 0 bases from J; junction bases left unmatched: 11. This CDR3 region has 18 residues. CDR3 in DNA: TGTGCCATCGGGGAATCGGGACAGGGTATCTCTGGGGCCAACGTCCTGACTTTC. It encodes CAIGESGQGISGANVLTF.

This clonotype was counted ten times or more. The rearrangement uses TRBV6-1 and TRBJ2-5, with a weak D call TRBD2 (5 bases). CDR1 and CDR2 (germline): MNHNS, SASEGT. V was shortened by 6 bases and J by 7 bases, with 12 bases between the two germline ends. The CDR3 extends over 12 amino acids. DNA for the CDR3: TGTGCCAGCAGCGGGGTCGACGGGACCCAGTACTTC. Protein: CASSGVDGTQYF.

This clonotype occurred many times. The V gene is TRBV6-5, the J gene TRBJ2-5; unclear D gene. Trimming took 0 bases from V and 5 from J, leaving 7 bases between them. This CDR3 is built from 13 residues. Germline assignment: CDR1 MNHEY and CDR2 SVGAGI. DNA for the CDR3: TGTGCCAGCAGTTACTCCCCCCCGGAGACCCAGTACTTC. Its translation: CASSYSPPETQYF.

This clonotype was counted many times. The chain has TRBV6-1 and TRBJ1-2, with TRBD1 as a possible D gene (5 bases). The germline gives CDR1 MNHNS, CDR2 SASEGT. The CDR3 has 14 amino acids. The V end was cut by 7 bases, the J end by 7 bases, with 19 bases between. The CDR3 spells CASNPTALSGGYTF. CDR3 DNA: TGTGCCAGCAATCCGACAGCTTTATCCGGTGGCTACACCTTC.

This chain links TRBV28 with TRBJ2-7; tentative D call: TRBD2 (6 bases). Trimming left V 4 bases short and J 5 bases short, with 12 bases between. Germline-derived CDR1 and CDR2 are MDHEN and SYDVKM. The CDR3 is made up of 13 amino acids. The CDR3 reads CASSSAGQDEQYF. The CDR3 DNA reads as TGTGCCAGCAGTTCGGCGGGGCAGGACGAGCAGTACTTC.

This clonotype has at least ten counts. The V call is TRBV20-1, the J call TRBJ1-2; tentative D call: TRBD1 (6 bases). This CDR3 contains 11 residues. V gave up 0 bases and J gave up 10 bases, with 9 bases separating them. Germline V gene lookup returns CDR1 DFQATT and CDR2 SNEGSKA (reference sequence). CDR3 region: CSARDEGDYTF. The CDR3 DNA reads TGCAGTGCTAGAGATGAGGGGGACTACACCTTC.

This clonotype was observed at least ten times. The gene calls are TRBV20-1 and TRBJ1-5; 10 nucleotides agree with TRBD1. The CDR3 totals 14 residues. V was pared by 3 bases and J by 5 bases, with 4 bases of the junction left unmatched. Germline CDR1 and CDR2: DFQATT and SNEGSKA (reference sequence). The CDR3 spells CSASQGTGDQPQHF. For the CDR3, the DNA is TGCAGTGCTAGTCAGGGGACAGGGGATCAGCCCCAGCATTTT.

This clonotype was detected only a few times. The genes are TRBV2 and TRBJ2-2; D uncertain. This CDR3 is built from 16 residues. Per the germline V gene, CDR1 is SNHLY and CDR2 is FYNNEI. Trimming removed 4 bases at V and 0 bases at J, with 12 bases between. The CDR3 spells CASSVRSTANTGELFF. Written as DNA, the CDR3 is TGTGCCAGCAGTGTTCGATCCACCGCGAACACCGGGGAGCTGTTTTTT.

In its sample, this clonotype was seen once. This sequence joins TRBV6-1 and TRBJ1-2; no clear D. The CDR3 totals 14 residues. CDR1 MNHNS and CDR2 SASEGT come from the germline V gene. V lost 2 bases, J lost 4 bases, and 11 bases lay in between. The CDR3 region is CASSESGTVYGYTF. The CDR3 coding sequence is TGTGCCAGCAGTGAATCGGGCACCGTCTATGGCTACACCTTC.

This clonotype has a handful of counts. The rearrangement joins TRBV6-2 or TRBV6-3 to TRBJ1-1; D may be TRBD1 (5 bases). With 0 bases removed from V and 5 bases from J, the gap between germline ends came to 10 bases. Germline V gives CDR1 MNHEY, CDR2 SVGEGT. The CDR3 is made up of 14 amino acids. Here the CDR3 reads CASSYSPGRTEAFF. CDR3 sequence (DNA): TGTGCCAGCAGTTACTCGCCAGGGAGGACTGAAGCTTTCTTT.

In this sample, this clonotype turned up many times. This rearrangement joins TRBV9 to TRBJ1-5; TRBD1 agrees at 8 bases. The CDR3 sequence is 15 residues long. The ends lost 4 bases at V and 7 bases at J; junction bases unmatched: 10. Germline values: CDR1 SGDLS, CDR2 YYNGEE. CDR3 amino acids: CASSFTGQVGQPQHF. CDR3 bases: TGTGCCAGCAGCTTTACGGGACAGGTGGGACAGCCCCAGCATTTT.

This sequence joins TRBV12-3 or TRBV12-4 and TRBJ2-3; the D gene could be TRBD1 or TRBD2 (5 bases each). CDR3 size: 15 residues. V was trimmed by 5 bases and J by 1 base, leaving 13 bases between them. In DNA form, the CDR3 reads TGTGCCAGCAGTGGGGGTGGGGTGGGCACAGATACGCAGTATTTT. Encoded protein: CASSGGGVGTDTQYF.